This TCR beta chain was profiled in a study of blood T cells in healthy people across ages. Study-level findings and limits: Age advanced and TCR beta diversity per million T cells fell, roughly linearly. Naive T cell percentage strongly correlated with TCR beta diversity. Both higher diversity and more naive CD4+ cells marked long-lived donors when set against aged donors.

V dropped 1 base and J dropped 4; count of bases not matched to a gene: 4. Germline CDR1 and CDR2: SGHTA and FQGTGA. The CDR3 sequence is 14 residues long. This clonotype has only a few counts. Its antigen is not identified. A sample-barcoded 5' primer and a J-beta primer mix were used in a second PCR of about 6 to 11 cycles. TCRdb re-called the 5' RACE reads through MiXCR, storing one row per CDR3 protein. The repertoire includes more than 700,000 distinct CDR3 sequences, around half of them detected once, and 15% to 20% sits in the top ten. The sequence was obtained from an older man in good health. This chain connects TRBV7-3 to TRBJ2-7, with 7 bases that match TRBD2. Specimen: blood. CDR3 sequence reads: CASSLNGGSYEQYF. DNA for the CDR3: TGTGCCAGCAGCTTAAATGGCGGGAGTTACGAGCAGTACTTC.